The 10 T cell receptor beta chains below were found in one sample sequenced in a study of cytomegalovirus exposure and HLA in healthy donors. In the PCR, 60 Vbeta and 13 Jbeta primers were used. Generated by immunoSEQ multiplex PCR, the TCRdb table keeps only in-frame clones and is missing some. This table holds 68,000 or so clones. Sequenced material: PBMCs. The receptor source for this set is a boy aged 5-17 years in good health and CMV-seronegative.

The chain employs TRBV6-5 and TRBJ2-1; 7 bases map to TRBD2. Trimming cost V 3 bases and J 4 bases; bases outside gene matches: 6. Germline-derived CDR1 and CDR2 are MNHEY and SVGAGI. This CDR3 comprises 15 residues. CDR3 sequence reads: CASSYSGGAYNEQFF. The CDR3 nucleotides are TGTGCCAGCAGTTATTCGGGGGGAGCTTACAATGAGCAGTTCTTC.

Notes on this clone: The junction differs from germline at one of its ends, possibly a read error. The rearrangement links TRBV6-1 to TRBJ2-2; TRBD2 aligns across 8 bases. Germline V gives CDR1 MNHNS, CDR2 SASEGT. The CDR3 totals 16 residues. The CDR3 reads CASSEGVSGGIGGLFF. The CDR3 DNA sequence: TGTGCCAGCAGTGAAGGAGTAAGCGGGGGTATCGGGGGGCTGTTTTTT.

J is TRBJ2-2 and V is TRBV7-2, with 9 positions matching TRBD1. Germline lookup yields CDR1 SGHTA and CDR2 FQGNSA. This CDR3 region has 15 residues. The ends lost 3 bases at V and 5 bases at J; junction bases unmatched: 4. The CDR3 nucleotides are TGTGCCAGCAGCTTGACAGGGGGTAGTACCGGGGAGCTGTTTTTT. Its translation: CASSLTGGSTGELFF.

The genes are TRBV7-9 and TRBJ2-5; tentative D call: TRBD2 (5 bases). The CDR3 runs to 17 residues. V dropped 4 bases and J dropped 4 bases, with 22 bases sitting between them. Germline V gene data show CDR1 as SEHNR and CDR2 as FQNEAQ (reference sequence). CDR3: CASSSPRGEPQRETQYF. CDR3 DNA sequence: TGTGCCAGCAGCTCCCCTCGTGGGGAGCCCCAACGAGAGACCCAGTACTTC.

The chain links TRBV15 to TRBJ1-5; D ambiguous. Germline V gene sequence: CDR1 LNHNV, CDR2 YYDKDF (reference sequence). Trimming left V 0 bases short and J 2 bases short, with 8 bases between. The CDR3 is made up of 15 amino acids. CDR3 sequence reads: CATSRDRLRNQPQHF. CDR3 sequence (DNA): TGTGCCACCAGCAGAGATCGACTACGCAATCAGCCCCAGCATTTT. The whole variable domain, filled in from reference TRBV15 and TRBJ1-5, reads DAMVIQNPRYQVTQFGKPVTLSCSQTLNHNVMYWYQQKSSQAPKLLFHYYDKDFNNEADTPDNFQSRRPNTSFCFLDIRSPGLGDTAMYLCATSRDRLRNQPQHFGDGTRLSIL.

The chain joins TRBV5-6 to TRBJ1-2, with D possibly being TRBD1 (5 bases). The ends were cut back, 0 bases at V and 1 base at J, with 7 bases in the middle. The CDR3 spans 14 residues. Germline V gene lookup returns CDR1 SGHDT and CDR2 YYEEEE. CDR3 amino acids: CASSLGQLNYGYTF. The DNA for the CDR3 is TGTGCCAGCAGCTTGGGACAGCTTAACTATGGCTACACCTTC. The variable domain in full, completed from reference TRBV5-6 and TRBJ1-2, reads DAGVTQSPTHLIKTRGQQVTLRCSPKSGHDTVSWYQQALGQGPQFIFQYYEEEERQRGNFPDRFSGHQFPNYSSELNVNALLLGDSALYLCASSLGQLNYGYTFGSGTRLTVV.

The J gene is TRBJ1-5, the V gene TRBV2, with TRBD1 identical over 7 bases. V lost 4 bases, J lost 7 bases, and 10 bases stayed unmatched. The CDR3 contains 15 residues. Germline CDR1 SNHLY, CDR2 FYNNEI. The CDR3 sequence is CASSALTGKRQPQHF. The DNA of the CDR3 is TGTGCCAGCAGTGCCCTGACAGGGAAACGCCAGCCCCAGCATTTT.

This rearrangement joins TRBV4-2 to TRBJ1-2, with D unresolved. This CDR3 has 18 amino acids. Germline CDR1 reads LGHNA; CDR2 reads YNFKEQ. V dropped 0 bases and J dropped 7 bases, with 24 bases sitting between them. The CDR3 DNA reads TGTGCCAGCAGCCAAGATCAGTTGAGTGAGGTGGCGGGGTTTGGCTACACCTTC. It translates to CASSQDQLSEVAGFGYTF.

The V and J genes are TRBV5-1 and TRBJ2-6; D is undetermined. From germline, CDR1 is SGHRS and CDR2 YFSETQ. The length of the CDR3 is 14 residues. V lost 3 bases, J lost 2 bases, and 6 bases lay in between. The CDR3 loop is CASSSLPGANVLTF. DNA for the CDR3: TGCGCCAGCAGCTCACTGCCTGGGGCCAACGTCCTGACTTTC.

The chain carries TRBV2 and TRBJ1-5, with D tentatively TRBD1 (5 bases). Germline CDR1 and CDR2: SNHLY and FYNNEI. The germline V and J ends were trimmed by 3 bases and 0 bases, with 6 bases remaining between them. This CDR3 has 14 residues. In nucleotides, the CDR3 is TGTGCCAGCAGTGAGGGACTTAGCAATCAGCCCCAGCATTTT. It encodes CASSEGLSNQPQHF.